The clone carrying this TCR beta chain is labeled as medium-sized (0.01 to 0.1%). The antigen is undetermined. Repertoires were generated with immunoSEQ multiplex PCR, while TCRdb's copy carries only in-frame clones and drops some. The sample has 6,600 or so clones; 55% are singletons. The data stem from a study of intratumoral heterogeneity in liver cancer. Study-wide context: Patients were mostly male, median age approximately 63 years. General observations from the study: Reportedly, regional differences in tumor-infiltrating lymphocyte burden estimated from RNA-seq held up under TCR sequencing.

CDR3 length equals 13 residues. V was pared by 2 bases and J by 1 base, with 8 bases between. CDR1 GTSNPN and CDR2 SVGIG come from the germline V gene (reference sequence). The hepatocellular carcinoma nodule was sampled at distinct, geographically separated regions. Early-stage hepatocellular carcinoma patients were treatment-naïve prior to resection. Sampled areas showed no macroscopic necrosis or hemorrhage. Sequencing used tumor tissue, obtained before any cancer treatment. This clonotype was sampled from a man between 65 and 85 years old with hepatocellular carcinoma. This rearrangement joins TRBV30 to TRBJ1-1, with D perhaps matching TRBD1 (5 bases). In nucleotides, the CDR3 is TGTGCCTGGAGTACCACAGGGAACACTGAAGCTTTCTTT. This gives the protein CAWSTTGNTEAFF.